The clone carrying this T cell receptor (beta chain) was seen a handful of times. Antigen unknown. The sample belongs to a study of identical twins. TCRdb ran MiXCR on the 5' RACE reads and lists one entry per CDR3 protein. The data hold about 890,000 distinct CDR3 sequences, with about 12% observed a single time. This CDR3 is 15 amino acids long. Germline CDR1 and CDR2: MGHRA and YSYEKL. V was trimmed by 4 bases and J by 3 bases, leaving 12 bases between them. Regarding the study as a whole: Beta out-of-frame sequences showed weaker excess sharing between twins.

This sample also appeared in a second study, on yellow fever vaccine responses in identical twins. That investigation notes: On the reported evidence, twins' vaccine T cell responses seemed partly convergent and partly personalized.

The chain recombines TRBV4-1 with TRBJ1-4, with unresolved D. Sequenced sample: PBMCs. The receptor's source is a woman aged 18 to 35 in good health. CDR3 sequence (DNA): TGCGCCAGCAGCCCAAGTGGGGTGCCTAATGAAAAACTGTTTTTT. This gives the protein CASSPSGVPNEKLFF.